The 17 T cell receptor beta chains presented below share a single source sample, sequenced in a study of low-dose radiotherapy and immunotherapy resistance in tumors. Alpha- and beta-chain coverage of first-strand cDNA came from TRAV- and TRBV-specific primers. TCRs were put through approximately 21 PCR cycles of amplification with Phusion. A constant-region primer and the V-primer adapter served as the primer pair. TCRdb analysed the reads with MiXCR anew, one entry per CDR3 protein. Found here are tens of thousands of distinct CDR3 sequences, 9.4% of them singletons; the top ten hold under 1.1%. Time point reported: before trial treatment. Sequenced material: PBMCs, taken before treatment. Source of these receptors: a male donor with prostate cancer.

The sample holds many counts of this clonotype. V and J are TRBV7-9 and TRBJ1-1; possible D gene TRBD1, 5 bases. The V end lost 5 bases, the J end lost 5 bases, and 18 bases lay between the germline ends. The CDR3 is made up of 15 amino acids. Germline V gene lookup returns CDR1 SEHNR and CDR2 FQNEAQ (reference sequence). CDR3 in amino acids: CASSPRGPQGTEAFF. DNA for the CDR3: TGTGCCAGCAGCCCCCGGGGCCCTCAGGGTACTGAAGCTTTCTTT.

This clonotype occurred many times. The chain is built from TRBV4-2 and TRBJ2-1; 11 nucleotides agree with TRBD2. CDR3 length equals 17 residues. Per the germline V gene, CDR1 is LGHNA and CDR2 is YNFKEQ. J was trimmed by 8 bases and V by 0 bases; bases with no gene match: 9. CDR3 sequence (DNA): TGTGCCAGCAGCCAAGATAAGGAACTAGCGGGAGTGGATGAGCAGTTCTTC. Its translation is CASSQDKELAGVDEQFF.

This clonotype has just a few counts. Only one base separates this from a far larger clonotype, so it likely reflects a read error. The chain uses TRBV28 and TRBJ2-7; 8 nucleotides match TRBD1. V shed 5 bases and J 7 bases; nucleotides not matched to a gene: 10. The CDR3 covers 14 residues. The germline V gene has CDR1 MDHEN and CDR2 SYDVKM. The CDR3 spells CASSPRTGLNEQYF. The DNA for the CDR3 is TGTGCCAGCAGTCCTAGGACAGGGCTCAATGAGCAGTACTTC.

This clonotype was observed a handful of times. J is TRBJ1-1 and V is TRBV11-2; no clear D. Trimming stripped 4 bases from V and 1 base from J, with 13 bases between. This CDR3 contains 15 residues. Per the germline V gene, CDR1 is SGHAT and CDR2 is FQNNGV. CDR3 sequence (DNA): TGTGCCAGCAGCTCGCTGGGCCCCTCGAACACTGAAGCTTTCTTT. Translating it yields CASSSLGPSNTEAFF.

The V call is TRBV4-3, the J call TRBJ2-3; the D gene is possibly TRBD2 (5 bases). The germline V and J ends were trimmed by 4 bases and 1 base, with 18 bases remaining between them. Germline V gene data show CDR1 as LGHNA and CDR2 as YSLEER. This CDR3 region has 17 residues. DNA for the CDR3: TGCGCCAGCAGCCCCGCAAAGCACGGGGTTGGCACAGATACGCAGTATTTT. It codes for CASSPAKHGVGTDTQYF.

This clonotype was seen repeatedly, ten times or more. The chain uses TRBV20-1 and TRBJ2-1; D call uncertain. Germline CDR1 DFQATT, CDR2 SNEGSKA (reference sequence). V was trimmed by 2 bases and J by 5 bases, leaving 10 bases between them. The length of the CDR3 is 13 residues. The CDR3 coding sequence is TGCAGTGCTAGACAAAATAGCAACAATGAGCAGTTCTTC. Translation gives CSARQNSNNEQFF.

A note on this clonotype: An end of the junction does not agree with germline; a read error may underlie this. The rearrangement uses TRBV5-6 and TRBJ2-1; 12 positions agree with TRBD2. The CDR3 covers 15 residues. Looked up from germline, CDR1 is SGHDT and CDR2 is YYEEEE. The CDR3, as DNA: TGTGCAAGCAGCGAGACTAGCGGGAGTAGGTATGAGCAGTTCTTC. This gives the protein CASSETSGSRYEQFF.

This clonotype has ten or more counts. V usage is TRBV5-1 and J usage is TRBJ1-2; TRBD1 matches 7 bases. Germline CDR1 is SGHRS and CDR2 is YFSETQ. The CDR3 covers 15 residues. With V trimmed by 4 bases and J by 4 bases, 10 bases remained unmatched. CDR3 amino acids: CASSPGTEDSYGYTF. The CDR3 DNA follows: TGCGCCAGCAGCCCGGGGACAGAGGATAGCTATGGCTACACCTTC.

This clonotype came up many times. The chain recombines TRBV7-9 with TRBJ2-7; 7 nucleotides align to TRBD1. V lost 7 bases, J lost 3 bases, and 21 bases stayed unmatched. CDR1 is SEHNR and CDR2 is FQNEAQ in the germline V gene (reference sequence). This CDR3 comprises 18 residues. The DNA of the CDR3 is TGTGCCAGCAATCCCGTGGAACAGCAGGCCGCAGGGGGCTACGAGCAGTACTTC. Translation gives CASNPVEQQAAGGYEQYF.

The chain is built from TRBV6-2 or TRBV6-3 and TRBJ2-7; 11 bases are shared with TRBD2. Germline lookup yields CDR1 MNHEY and CDR2 SVGEGT. There are 15 residues in the CDR3. V was clipped by 5 bases and J by 0 bases; unmatched bases: 3. The DNA for the CDR3 is TGTGCCAGCAGTCAGACTAGCGGGAACTCCTACGAGCAGTACTTC. It yields the protein CASSQTSGNSYEQYF.

The sample holds many counts of this clonotype. V is TRBV28 and J is TRBJ2-1; a weak D match, TRBD1 (6 bases). CDR1 and CDR2 from the germline V gene are MDHEN and SYDVKM. Trimming shortened V by 11 bases and J by 6 bases, and 17 bases separated the two germline ends. The CDR3 has 13 residues. The chain's CDR3 is CASQGTPGNEQFF. The CDR3, as DNA: TGTGCCTCTCAGGGGACCCCCGGCAATGAGCAGTTCTTC.

The table lists this clonotype with many counts. The chain carries TRBV14 and TRBJ2-2, with TRBD1 matching over 7 bases. Trimming cost V 2 bases and J 3 bases; bases outside gene matches: 6. Germline lookup yields CDR1 SGHDN and CDR2 FVKESK. The CDR3 totals 16 residues. The CDR3: CASSQTQGSHTGELFF. The DNA of the CDR3 is TGTGCCAGCAGCCAAACACAGGGGTCGCACACCGGGGAGCTGTTTTTT. The variable domain in full, completed from reference TRBV14 and TRBJ2-2, reads EAGVTQFPSHSVIEKGQTVTLRCDPISGHDNLYWYRRVMGKEIKFLLHFVKESKQDESGMPNNRFLAERTGGTYSTLKVQPAELEDSGVYFCASSQTQGSHTGELFFGEGSRLTVL.

This clonotype was counted at least ten times. The V gene is TRBV2, the J gene TRBJ1-5; 7 positions agree with TRBD1. Trimming at V came to 8 bases and at J to 3 bases, leaving 4 bases not matched to a gene. Germline assignment: CDR1 SNHLY and CDR2 FYNNEI. CDR3 length: 13 residues. The chain's CDR3 is CASGTEYNQPQHF. The CDR3 DNA is TGTGCCAGCGGGACAGAATACAATCAGCCCCAGCATTTT.

This clonotype was counted between two and nine times. A read error is the likely source, as a far larger clone sits one nucleotide away. The chain combines TRBV28 with TRBJ2-1; TRBD2 aligns across 11 bases. CDR1 and CDR2 from the germline V gene are MDHEN and SYDVKM. J lost 10 bases, V lost 4 bases, and 15 bases had no gene match. The length of the CDR3 is 17 residues. The DNA of the CDR3 is TGTGCCAGCAGTTCATCCCCGGTAGCGGGAGGGCCTTGGGAGCAGTTCTTC. Protein sequence: CASSSSPVAGGPWEQFF.

This clonotype was detected many times. The chain combines TRBV6-1 with TRBJ2-2; TRBD2 matches 8 bases. J lost 0 bases, V lost 7 bases, and 4 bases had no gene match. In germline, CDR1 is MNHNS, CDR2 SASEGT. The CDR3 has 15 amino acids. The CDR3 loop reads CASKLAGTNTGELFF. CDR3 sequence (DNA): TGTGCCAGCAAATTAGCGGGGACGAACACCGGGGAGCTGTTTTTT.

In this sample, this clonotype turned up many times. This CDR3 reads CASRLDPYISTGELFF. The CDR3 DNA reads TGTGCCAGCAGACTGGACCCGTATATTAGCACCGGGGAGCTGTTTTTT. V and J are TRBV5-4 and TRBJ2-2; unclear D gene. Germline V gives CDR1 SGHNT, CDR2 YYREEE (reference sequence). The CDR3 has 16 amino acids. V was pared by 5 bases and J by 4 bases, with 18 bases between.

The table lists this clonotype with a few counts. A read error likely explains this, since a far larger clone differs by one base. V and J are TRBV4-3 and TRBJ2-7; a weak D match, TRBD2 (5 bases). CDR3 size: 15 residues. Between the trimmed V and J ends, which lost 0 bases and 9 bases, there was a span of 18 bases. The germline CDR1 and CDR2 sequences are LGHNA and YSLEER. DNA for the CDR3: TGCGCCAGCAGCCAAGAAGGCGGGCCGGGTCGGGGGCAGTACTTC. Translating gives CASSQEGGPGRGQYF.